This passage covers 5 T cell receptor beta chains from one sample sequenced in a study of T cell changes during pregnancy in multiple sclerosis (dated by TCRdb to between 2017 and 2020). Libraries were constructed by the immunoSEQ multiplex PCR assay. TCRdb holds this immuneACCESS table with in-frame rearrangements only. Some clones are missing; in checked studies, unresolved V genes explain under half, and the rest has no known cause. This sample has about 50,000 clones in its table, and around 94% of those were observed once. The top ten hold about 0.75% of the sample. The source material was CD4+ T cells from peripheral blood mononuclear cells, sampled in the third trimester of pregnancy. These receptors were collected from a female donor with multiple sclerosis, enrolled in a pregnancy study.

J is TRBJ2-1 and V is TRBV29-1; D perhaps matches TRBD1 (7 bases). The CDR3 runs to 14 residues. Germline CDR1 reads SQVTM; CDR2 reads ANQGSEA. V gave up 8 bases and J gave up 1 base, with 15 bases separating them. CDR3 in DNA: TGCAGCTCCGGGGCAGGGGGGTCCTACAATGAGCAGTTCTTC. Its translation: CSSGAGGSYNEQFF.

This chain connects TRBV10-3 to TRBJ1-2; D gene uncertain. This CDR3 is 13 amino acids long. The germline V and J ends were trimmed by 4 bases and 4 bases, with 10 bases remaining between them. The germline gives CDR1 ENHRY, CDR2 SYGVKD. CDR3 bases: TGTGCCATCAGTGTAGAAGTCATCTATGGCTACACCTTC. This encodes CAISVEVIYGYTF.

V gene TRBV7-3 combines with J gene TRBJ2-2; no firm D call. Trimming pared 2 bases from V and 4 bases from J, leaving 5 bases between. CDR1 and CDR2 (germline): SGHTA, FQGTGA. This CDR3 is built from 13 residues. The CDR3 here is CASSLASTGELFF. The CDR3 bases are TGTGCCAGCAGCTTAGCCAGCACCGGGGAGCTGTTTTTT.

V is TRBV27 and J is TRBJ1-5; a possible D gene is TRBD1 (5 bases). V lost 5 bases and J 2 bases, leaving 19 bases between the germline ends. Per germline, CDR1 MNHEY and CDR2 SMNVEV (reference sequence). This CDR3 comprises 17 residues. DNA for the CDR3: TGTGCCAGCAGTCGGGGCGGGGGGGTCGAGCGCAATCAGCCCCAGCATTTT. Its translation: CASSRGGGVERNQPQHF.

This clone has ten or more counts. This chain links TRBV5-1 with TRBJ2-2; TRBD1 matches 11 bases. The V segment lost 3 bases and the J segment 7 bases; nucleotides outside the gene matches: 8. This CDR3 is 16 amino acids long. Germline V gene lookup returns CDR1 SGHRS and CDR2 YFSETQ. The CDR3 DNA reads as TGCGCCAGCAGCTCAGGACAGGGGGCTAGGGACGGGGAGCTGTTTTTT. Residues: CASSSGQGARDGELFF.